This T cell receptor beta chain is from a study of beta chain features in type 1 diabetes. Study-wide results and limits: Shorter TCRB CDR3s, moderately but significantly so, marked every one of the four CD4+ subsets in Type 1 diabetes patients.

cDNA synthesis used the whole RNA isolate, giving expressed TCRB sequences. Sequencing was performed with immunoSEQ multiplex PCR; in TCRdb, only in-frame clones are kept and a portion is missing. The table shows 430,000 or so clones, with over 9.5% occurring only once. The V and J ends lost 5 bases and 3 bases respectively, with 8 bases between them. Germline CDR1 is PRHDT and CDR2 is FYEKMQ (reference sequence). The CDR3 covers 12 residues. This clone has at least ten counts. Its antigen is still unknown. The TCR comes from a woman aged 18-30 years in good health. The rearrangement joins TRBV13 to TRBJ2-7; D tentatively reads TRBD1 or TRBD2 (5 bases each). The sequencing input was naive CD4+ T cells from blood. In nucleotides, the CDR3 is TGTGCCAGCAGCAGTGGGGGCTACGAGCAGTACTTC. Amino acids: CASSSGGYEQYF. The full variable domain, completed using reference TRBV13 and TRBJ2-7, is AAGVIQSPRHLIKEKRETATLKCYPIPRHDTVYWYQQGPGQDPQFLISFYEKMQSDKGSIPDRFSAQQFSDYHSELNMSSLELGDSALYFCASSSGGYEQYFGPGTRLTVT.